This T cell receptor beta chain appears in the sequencing data of a study of blood T cell repertoires in COVID-19. Study-wide context: In each case, the material was cDNA or gDNA derived from T cells, B-cell-depleted T cells, or PBMCs.

Germline CDR1 is MNHEY and CDR2 is SVGEGT. This CDR3 is 17 amino acids long. V lost 5 bases and J lost 2; bases outside the gene matches: 7. The data were produced by immunoSEQ multiplex PCR, yet TCRdb's version contains in-frame clones alone and is incomplete. The top ten clones hold roughly 17% of a sample with around 100,000 clones, around 90% of them seen once. The gene calls are TRBV6-2 or TRBV6-3 and TRBJ2-6, with 9 bases lining up with TRBD1. The sequence was obtained from a man aged 50-60 years with acute or convalescent COVID-19. Sequenced: peripheral blood. The CDR3 reads CASSRPDRGTGANVLTF. As DNA, the CDR3 is TGTGCCAGCAGTCGCCCGGACAGGGGTACTGGGGCCAACGTCCTGACTTTC.